The source of this T cell receptor beta chain is a study of CD8 T cells in ankylosing spondylitis. General study findings and limits: Some motif variants were previously reported in reactive arthritis synovial fluid and blood. Disease-linked clones displayed a CD8+ phenotype and appeared relatively rarely in peripheral blood. Within matched ankylosing spondylitis synovial fluid, disease-linked clones were reportedly significantly enriched.

Comments on this clonotype: Its target is not known.

CDR1 is MDHEN, CDR2 SYDVKM, per germline. The V and J ends lost 5 bases and 6 bases, in that order; junction bases with no gene match: 19. There are 18 residues in the CDR3. TCR beta libraries were made by quantitative 5'-RACE with molecular barcodes. TCRdb reprocessed the 5' RACE reads via MiXCR and lists one record per CDR3 protein. Among 25,000 to 40,000 distinct CDR3 sequences listed, about 7% were seen once. This sequence was found in a male donor with ankylosing spondylitis or in good health (not recorded which). This rearrangement joins TRBV28 to TRBJ1-5; 7 bases are shared with TRBD1. The sample comprised blood, either unsorted or a sorted T cell fraction (not recorded which). CDR3 bases: TGTGCCAGCAGTCCCCCCTTGGGGGCAGGGGGAAACACTCAGCCCCAGCATTTT. It encodes CASSPPLGAGGNTQPQHF.